The 6 T cell receptor beta chains listed next were all sequenced from one sample in a study of blood T cells in healthy people across ages. A second PCR, run for about 7 to 12 cycles, used a sample-barcoded 5' primer plus a J-beta primer mix. From the 5' RACE reads, TCRdb called clonotypes with MiXCR, one entry per CDR3 protein. This table holds roughly 550,000 distinct CDR3 sequences, 20% to 30% found once. The data also belong to a second study, concerning T cells of mothers and their children.

The specimen sequenced was blood. These receptors originate from a boy aged 5-17 years in good health.

In its sample, this clonotype was seen a few times. V and J are TRBV28 and TRBJ1-2; unclear D gene. This CDR3 is 17 amino acids long. CDR1 and CDR2 from the germline V gene are MDHEN and SYDVKM. V lost 3 bases, J lost 0 bases, and 17 bases lay in between. The CDR3 loop is CASSFSGSRAANYGYTF. As DNA, the CDR3 is TGTGCCAGCAGTTTTTCGGGATCAAGGGCAGCTAACTATGGCTACACCTTC.

The chain is built from TRBV6-5 and TRBJ1-4, with D perhaps matching TRBD1 (5 bases). V was cut by 5 bases and J by 7 bases, with 14 bases left in between. Germline CDR1 is MNHEY and CDR2 is SVGAGI. The CDR3 sequence is 14 residues long. For the CDR3, the DNA is TGTGCCAGCAGTAGGGCAGGGAGACGTGAAAAACTGTTTTTT. Its protein is CASSRAGRREKLFF.

This clonotype was counted only a few times. The J gene is TRBJ1-6, the V gene TRBV27; a weak D match, TRBD1 (5 bases). CDR1 is MNHEY and CDR2 is SMNVEV in the germline V gene (reference sequence). The CDR3 loop spans 14 amino acids. The ends were cut back, 8 bases at V and 13 bases at J, with 21 bases in the middle. This CDR3 reads CASQPGQGVKPLHF. The CDR3 nucleotides read TGTGCCAGCCAACCCGGGCAGGGTGTAAAGCCCCTCCACTTT.

This clonotype came up a few times. The V call is TRBV4-2, the J call TRBJ1-3; D uncertain. Trimming cost V 0 bases and J 0 bases, with 9 bases left between them. CDR1 LGHNA and CDR2 YNFKEQ come from the germline V gene. CDR3 length: 16 residues. The CDR3 DNA reads TGTGCCAGCAGCCAAGAGCGGGTTTACTCTGGAAACACCATATATTTT. Translating it yields CASSQERVYSGNTIYF.

CDR3 amino acids: CASSFAMGSYEQYF. DNA of the CDR3: TGTGCCAGCAGCTTCGCTATGGGGTCTTACGAGCAGTACTTC. J is TRBJ2-7 and V is TRBV11-2; D is unclear. The germline V gene encodes CDR1 SGHAT and CDR2 FQNNGV. Between the trimmed V and J ends, which lost 3 bases and 4 bases, there was a span of 13 bases. This CDR3 has 14 amino acids.

This CDR3 is CASSSTFGQGFSEQFF. The CDR3 DNA reads TGTGCCAGCAGTTCCACCTTTGGACAGGGGTTCAGTGAGCAGTTCTTC. This chain uses TRBV28 with TRBJ2-1; 9 bases map to TRBD1. V was pared by 4 bases and J by 9 bases, with 13 bases of the junction left unmatched. The CDR3 loop spans 16 amino acids. CDR1 and CDR2 from the germline V gene are MDHEN and SYDVKM.